Given below is one T cell receptor (beta chain) in context. What it binds is not known. Possible read error: a much larger clone is one base away. 5'RACE with 10-nucleotide random UMIs generated the cDNA. Every sequencing run generated in excess of 180 million TCR-beta sequences. These sequences covered 15-18 subjects. MiXCR was run by TCRdb on the 5' RACE reads, yielding one entry per CDR3 protein. The sample carries roughly 76,000 distinct CDR3 sequences, about 14% recorded once. The data were taken from a study of neurological immune-mediated disorders. Study-wide points: TCR-beta repertoires seemed private in all groups, with no expanded CDR3 amino acid sequences shared.

Unsorted libraries were generated from 2 million PBMCs. These cells had been stored in RNAlater at -80 C. The CDR3 loop spans 13 amino acids. Germline V gene lookup returns CDR1 SGHTA and CDR2 FQGNSA. The sequenced sample was PBMCs. The receptor was isolated from a woman between 50 and 59 years old in good health. The chain is built from TRBV7-2 and TRBJ2-3; D tentatively reads TRBD1 or TRBD2 (5 bases each). The CDR3 DNA follows: TGTGCCAGCGGGGGTGGCGGTACAGATATGCAGTATTTT. Translation gives CASGGGGTDMQYF.